This TCR beta chain came from a study of blood T cells in healthy people across ages. PCR was performed a second time for about 7 to 11 cycles using a sample-barcoded 5' primer and a J-beta primer mix. The template-switch adaptor was a 5' adaptor with 12 random nucleotides. It tagged each cDNA molecule. TCRdb reprocessed the 5' RACE reads with MiXCR, giving one entry per CDR3 protein. The data hold roughly 830,000 distinct CDR3 sequences, with roughly 60% observed a single time. As regards this clonotype: The antigen remains undetermined.

CDR1 ENHRY and CDR2 SYGVKD come from the germline V gene. The CDR3 is 13 amino acids. V shed 5 bases and J shed 7 bases, with 12 bases lying between them. The study, taken as a whole, reports: Conclusively comparing naive with antigen-experienced cells was impossible with unsorted PBMCs. The donors' CMV status was not determined, possibly confounding changes in expanded clonotypes. It was held that diversity estimates obtained from one million T cells represented underestimates.

Sequencing was performed on blood. This TCR derives from a man under 40 in good health. The chain joins TRBV10-3 to TRBJ2-1; D is perhaps TRBD2 (6 bases). CDR3 protein: CAISSGAGNEQFF. CDR3 nucleotides: TGTGCCATCAGTTCCGGGGCGGGGAATGAGCAGTTCTTC.